Below, 11 T cell receptor beta chains from the same sample are listed, as sequenced in a study of graft-versus-host responses after intestinal transplantation. The graft tissue was processed, and this released both intraepithelial and lamina propria lymphocytes. Sequenced by immunoSEQ multiplex PCR; TCRdb stores in-frame clones only, minus some. This table has 60,000 to 70,000 clones, approximately 91% appearing once. The sample was ileum tissue, taken 350 to 400 days after transplant. The source is a human patient who received an intestinal transplant, so some T cells may come from the graft donor.

This clone has a single count. The J gene is TRBJ2-7, the V gene TRBV4-2; D tentatively fits TRBD1 or TRBD2 (5 bases each). Trimming pared 1 base from V and 3 bases from J, leaving 19 bases between. This CDR3 region has 17 residues. Germline V CDR1 and CDR2: LGHNA, YNFKEQ. The CDR3 DNA follows: TGTGCCAGCAGCCAAGCGACAGCTCTAGCTTTGAGCTACGAGCAGTACTTC. Its protein is CASSQATALALSYEQYF.

The chain couples TRBV13 to TRBJ1-4; the D is unclear. CDR1 and CDR2 from the germline V gene are PRHDT and FYEKMQ (reference sequence). V was clipped by 2 bases and J by 7 bases, with 8 bases between them. The CDR3 covers 13 residues. The CDR3 region has the DNA TGTGCCAGCAGCTTAAGTTCGGGTGAAAAACTGTTTTTT. It is translated as CASSLSSGEKLFF.

The rearrangement uses TRBV4-1 and TRBJ2-1, with D unresolved. Trimming removed 0 bases from V and 4 bases from J, with 7 bases in between. The CDR3 has 14 amino acids. CDR1 is MGHRA, CDR2 YSYEKL, per germline. CDR3 sequence: CASSQDLVYNEQFF. The CDR3 DNA reads TGCGCCAGCAGCCAAGATCTGGTGTACAATGAGCAGTTCTTC.

The genes are TRBV28 and TRBJ2-7; D possibly corresponds to TRBD2 (7 bases). Trimming shortened V by 11 bases and J by 4 bases, and 27 bases separated the two germline ends. Looked up from germline, CDR1 is MDHEN and CDR2 is SYDVKM. The CDR3 is 16 amino acids. The CDR3 nucleotides read TGTGCCCGCATTAGGGGGGGGAACAGGGCCCTTTACGAGCAGTACTTC. This sequence encodes CARIRGGNRALYEQYF.

The chain joins TRBV11-2 to TRBJ2-7, with 7 nucleotides matching TRBD1. The CDR3 spans 15 residues. V was pared by 0 bases and J by 4 bases, with 6 bases of the junction left unmatched. In germline, CDR1 is SGHAT, CDR2 FQNNGV. The CDR3 nucleotides read TGTGCCAGCAGCTTAGATCTCGGGACAGTTTACGAGCAGTACTTC. This codes for CASSLDLGTVYEQYF.

The genes are TRBV9 and TRBJ2-7; D uncertain. V lost 0 bases and J lost 0, with 7 bases in between. Per germline, CDR1 SGDLS and CDR2 YYNGEE. CDR3 length: 14 residues. Written as DNA, the CDR3 is TGTGCCAGCAGCGTAGTTGATGACTCCTACGAGCAGTACTTC. It specifies CASSVVDDSYEQYF.

V is TRBV9 and J is TRBJ2-2, with 13 bases that match TRBD2. CDR3 length: 17 amino acids. V shed 3 bases and J 1 base; nucleotides not matched to a gene: 3. CDR1 is SGDLS and CDR2 is YYNGEE in the germline V gene. Here the CDR3 DNA reads TGTGCCAGCAGCGCGGGACTAGCGGGAATGAACACCGGGGAGCTGTTTTTT. It is translated as CASSAGLAGMNTGELFF.

This chain connects TRBV5-6 to TRBJ2-5; D unclear. The V gene lost 0 bases and the J gene lost 6 bases, with 9 bases spanning the gap. The CDR3 runs to 13 residues. Germline CDR1 reads SGHDT; CDR2 reads YYEEEE. CDR3 nucleotides: TGTGCCAGCAGCTTGGTGACGCCCCAGACCCAGTACTTC. Its translation is CASSLVTPQTQYF.

A few counts support this clone. The chain recombines TRBV28 with TRBJ1-1; 9 nucleotides agree with TRBD1. The CDR3 is 15 amino acids. Germline V lookup: CDR1 MDHEN, CDR2 SYDVKM. Unmatched junction bases numbered 8, after V lost 5 bases and J lost 4 bases. CDR3 sequence (DNA): TGTGCCAGCAGTCCACTGACAGGGGGAATCACTGAAGCTTTCTTT. This codes for CASSPLTGGITEAFF.

The V call is TRBV4-1, the J call TRBJ2-5, with 9 bases fitting TRBD2. The junction had 3 bases not matched to a gene; V was cut back by 1 base and J by 0 bases. The CDR3 consists of 16 residues. The germline V gene has CDR1 MGHRA and CDR2 YSYEKL. This CDR3 reads CASSQGLAANQETQYF. The CDR3 DNA reads as TGCGCCAGCAGCCAAGGACTAGCGGCGAACCAAGAGACCCAGTACTTC.

J is TRBJ1-5 and V is TRBV27; tentatively, D is TRBD1 (5 bases). Germline loops: CDR1 MNHEY, CDR2 SMNVEV (reference sequence). The CDR3 is 14 amino acids. V was trimmed by 4 bases and J by 4 bases, leaving 11 bases between them. In DNA, the CDR3 is TGTGCCAGCAGTTACCGGGACTCTAATCAGCCCCAGCATTTT. It yields the protein CASSYRDSNQPQHF.